What follows are 9 T cell receptor beta chains derived from one specimen sequenced in a study of blood T cell repertoires in COVID-19. The repertoire was sequenced with immunoSEQ multiplex PCR; TCRdb's copy has only in-frame clones and lacks some. The table has 9,000 to 10,000 clones, just over 75% seen once. Sequencing input: peripheral blood. These TCRs come from a human donor in a cohort sampled during active COVID-19.

The chain carries TRBV3-1 (or the pseudogene TRBV3-2) and TRBJ2-2, with a weak D call TRBD2 (5 bases). The CDR3 covers 14 residues. CDR1 and CDR2 (germline): LGHDT, YNNKEL (reference sequence). Trimming pared 2 bases from V and 6 bases from J, leaving 10 bases between. The DNA of the CDR3 is TGTGCCAGCAGCCAATGGACTGGGGCCGGGGAGCTGTTTTTT. This gives the protein CASSQWTGAGELFF.

The gene calls are TRBV29-1 and TRBJ1-2, with D uncertain. The V gene lost 3 bases and the J gene lost 2 bases, with 10 bases spanning the gap. This CDR3 comprises 13 residues. The germline gives CDR1 SQVTM, CDR2 ANQGSEA. The CDR3 DNA reads as TGCAGCGTTGATCTGGGCAGGAACTATGGCTACACCTTC. Translated: CSVDLGRNYGYTF.

The chain joins TRBV5-1 to TRBJ2-3, with a weak D call TRBD1 (5 bases). The CDR3 consists of 14 residues. Germline loops: CDR1 SGHRS, CDR2 YFSETQ. V was trimmed by 0 bases and J by 0 bases, leaving 5 bases between them. CDR3 coding DNA: TGCGCCAGCAGCTTGGGACAGAGCACAGATACGCAGTATTTT. Protein product: CASSLGQSTDTQYF.

The V gene is TRBV7-9, the J gene TRBJ1-5, with a possible D match to TRBD1 (5 bases). The CDR3 consists of 14 residues. V was trimmed by 5 bases and J by 3 bases, leaving 11 bases between them. Germline V lookup: CDR1 SEHNR, CDR2 FQNEAQ (reference sequence). CDR3 region: CASSPDSFNQPQHF. The CDR3 DNA is TGTGCCAGCAGCCCTGACAGTTTCAATCAGCCCCAGCATTTT.

A single count supports this clone. CDR3 region: CASSPGHVADTQYF. For the CDR3, the DNA is TGCGCCAGCAGCCCGGGTCATGTAGCAGATACGCAGTATTTT. The chain recombines TRBV5-1 with TRBJ2-3; D is ambiguous. Germline V CDR1 and CDR2: SGHRS, YFSETQ. The CDR3 extends over 14 amino acids. Trimming took 4 bases from V and 4 from J, leaving 13 bases between them. Based on the CDR3 plus reference TRBV5-1 and TRBJ2-3, the full variable domain is KAGVTQTPRYLIKTRGQQVTLSCSPISGHRSVSWYQQTPGQGLQFLFEYFSETQRNKGNFPGRFSGRQFSNSRSEMNVSTLELGDSALYLCASSPGHVADTQYFGPGTRLTVL.

The chain recombines TRBV30 with TRBJ2-2; 12 bases fit TRBD2. In germline, CDR1 is GTSNPN, CDR2 SVGIG (reference sequence). V was pared by 2 bases and J by 0 bases, with 1 base of the junction left unmatched. The length of the CDR3 is 16 residues. The CDR3 loop is CAWSRTSGANTGELFF. The CDR3 region has the DNA TGTGCCTGGAGTCGGACTAGCGGGGCGAACACCGGGGAGCTGTTTTTT.

This clone was counted only a few times. The rearrangement uses TRBV5-4 and TRBJ1-6; a possible D gene is TRBD1 (6 bases). Germline V CDR1 and CDR2: SGHNT, YYREEE (reference sequence). V was cut by 3 bases and J by 13 bases, with 20 bases left in between. The CDR3 is 15 residues long. The CDR3 reads CASSSGSNRVGPLHF. The CDR3 coding sequence is TGTGCCAGCAGCTCAGGGAGTAACAGGGTTGGGCCCCTCCACTTT.

This clone came up a few times. The gene calls are TRBV11-2 and TRBJ1-6; D is ambiguous. CDR3 length equals 14 residues. V dropped 1 base and J dropped 7 bases, with 8 bases sitting between them. CDR1 and CDR2 (germline): SGHAT, FQNNGV. The CDR3 DNA sequence: TGTGCCAGCAGCTTAGGACACGAAAATTCACCCCTCCACTTT. Amino acid sequence: CASSLGHENSPLHF.

This chain connects TRBV5-4 to TRBJ1-4; D is possibly TRBD1 (6 bases). The germline V gene has CDR1 SGHNT and CDR2 YYREEE (reference sequence). V was clipped by 0 bases and J by 6 bases, with 12 bases between them. CDR3 length: 15 amino acids. The CDR3 nucleotides are TGTGCCAGCAGCTTGGCCGGCAGGGGAGATGAAAAACTGTTTTTT. Its translation is CASSLAGRGDEKLFF.